These 21 T cell receptor beta chains were all obtained from the same sample, sequenced in a study of blood T cell repertoires in COVID-19. The repertoire was sequenced with immunoSEQ multiplex PCR; TCRdb's copy has only in-frame clones and lacks some. The sample has 190,000 or so clones, around 85% seen once; the top ten hold approximately 19%. The specimen sequenced was PBMCs or T cells enriched from blood (not recorded which). Receptors originate from a man aged 40-50 years who had recovered from COVID-19.

The genes are TRBV2 and TRBJ1-3; D gene uncertain. The V and J ends lost 8 bases and 2 bases respectively, with 22 bases between them. Germline V gene sequence: CDR1 SNHLY, CDR2 FYNNEI. CDR3 length: 17 amino acids. CDR3 protein: CASGVEFAGYPGNTIYF. CDR3 bases: TGTGCCAGCGGGGTAGAGTTCGCGGGCTACCCTGGAAACACCATATATTTT.

The genes are TRBV7-2 and TRBJ2-1; D might be TRBD2 (6 bases). This CDR3 is 15 amino acids long. Germline CDR1 SGHTA, CDR2 FQGNSA. V was trimmed by 3 bases and J by 7 bases, leaving 16 bases between them. This chain's CDR3 is CASSLERLVSNEQFF. Here the CDR3 DNA reads TGTGCCAGCAGCTTGGAACGACTAGTCTCGAATGAGCAGTTCTTC.

This sequence joins TRBV9 and TRBJ1-6, with 9 bases identical to TRBD1. V gave up 3 bases and J gave up 9 bases; unmatched junction bases: 4. The CDR3 is made up of 14 amino acids. Germline V gene lookup returns CDR1 SGDLS and CDR2 YYNGEE. The DNA for the CDR3 is TGTGCCAGCAGCGAGGGACAGGGCGGTTCACCCCTCCACTTT. It codes for CASSEGQGGSPLHF.

CDR3 region: CASNNRGSGNTIYF. As DNA, the CDR3 is TGTGCCAGTAACAATCGGGGGTCTGGAAACACCATATATTTT. This sequence joins TRBV19 and TRBJ1-3, with D perhaps matching TRBD1 (5 bases). Germline V gives CDR1 LNHDA, CDR2 SQIVND (reference sequence). CDR3 length: 14 residues. V dropped 7 bases and J dropped 1 base, with 11 bases sitting between them.

This clone has only one observation. V and J are TRBV19 and TRBJ2-7, with TRBD2 matching 7 bases. CDR1 is LNHDA and CDR2 is SQIVND in the germline V gene (reference sequence). J lost 0 bases, V lost 10 bases, and 6 bases had no gene match. CDR3 size: 13 residues. The CDR3 loop reads CATGTTSSYEQYF. The CDR3, as DNA: TGTGCCACGGGGACTACCAGCTCCTACGAGCAGTACTTC.

The gene calls are TRBV27 and TRBJ2-2, with 7 bases fitting TRBD1. Germline CDR1 reads MNHEY; CDR2 reads SMNVEV (reference sequence). The CDR3 has 15 amino acids. The junction had 1 base not matched to a gene; V was cut back by 1 base and J by 2 bases. In nucleotides, the CDR3 is TGTGCCAGCAGTTTATACAGGGGAAACACCGGGGAGCTGTTTTTT. It encodes CASSLYRGNTGELFF.

The chain has TRBV12-5 and TRBJ2-1, with 7 bases fitting TRBD2. Germline lookup yields CDR1 LGHNT and CDR2 FRNRAP. The CDR3 runs to 12 residues. Trimming at V came to 1 base and at J to 13 bases, leaving 4 bases not matched to a gene. The CDR3 DNA reads as TGTGCTAGTGGTTTGGGGTCGGGAGGTCAGTTCTTC. Translation gives CASGLGSGGQFF.

The sample holds one count of this clone. The chain recombines TRBV7-2 with TRBJ2-1, with 7 nucleotides matching TRBD2. CDR3 length: 13 residues. CDR1 is SGHTA, CDR2 FQGNSA, per germline. J lost 5 bases, V lost 9 bases, and 7 bases had no gene match. CDR3 nucleotide sequence: TGTGCCAGTGGGGAGGGCGCGGACAATGAGCAGTTCTTC. This sequence encodes CASGEGADNEQFF.

The chain uses TRBV20-1 and TRBJ1-1; a possible D gene is TRBD1 (5 bases). V lost 5 bases to trimming and J lost 7 bases, with 8 bases between them. CDR3 length: 10 amino acids. CDR1 is DFQATT and CDR2 is SNEGSKA in the germline V gene (reference sequence). The CDR3 protein is CSAPDSEAFF. The CDR3 DNA follows: TGCAGTGCTCCCGACAGTGAAGCTTTCTTT.

The genes are TRBV9 and TRBJ2-7; D remains ambiguous. Germline lookup yields CDR1 SGDLS and CDR2 YYNGEE. V was pared by 3 bases and J by 0 bases, with 4 bases between. This CDR3 is 12 amino acids long. CDR3 bases: TGTGCCAGCAGCGCTTCCTCCTACGAGCAGTACTTC. Translated, it gives CASSASSYEQYF.

The chain joins TRBV29-1 to TRBJ2-7, with D uncertain. Per germline, CDR1 SQVTM and CDR2 ANQGSEA. V lost 7 bases to trimming and J lost 2 bases, with 9 bases between them. The CDR3 extends over 11 amino acids. Written as DNA, the CDR3 is TGCAGCGCCGGTCCCACCTACGAGCAGTACTTC. Amino acid sequence: CSAGPTYEQYF.

The chain links TRBV6-4 to TRBJ2-3; D perhaps matches TRBD1 (6 bases). Trimming removed 5 bases at V and 2 bases at J, with 14 bases between. Germline-derived CDR1 and CDR2 are MRHNA and SNTAGT. This CDR3 spans 15 amino acids. The chain's CDR3 is CASSPDRLNTDTQYF. In DNA, the CDR3 is TGTGCCAGCAGTCCCGACAGGCTCAACACAGATACGCAGTATTTT.

DNA of the CDR3: TGTGCCAGCGACCCCGGGACAGTGCGGGGAGGCTACACCTTC. It is translated as CASDPGTVRGGYTF. The chain has TRBV2 and TRBJ1-2, with TRBD1 matching 7 bases. The CDR3 has 14 amino acids. After removal of 8 bases from V and 8 bases from J, the junction contained 14 bases not matched to a gene. Per germline, CDR1 SNHLY and CDR2 FYNNEI.

The chain joins TRBV7-9 to TRBJ1-1; 9 bases match TRBD1. The trim removed 10 bases at V and 4 bases at J, leaving 4 bases unmatched. CDR3 length: 12 amino acids. The germline CDR1 and CDR2 sequences are SEHNR and FQNEAQ (reference sequence). The CDR3 DNA sequence: TGTGCCACCGACAGGGGGGGCACTGAAGCTTTCTTT. Translating it yields CATDRGGTEAFF.

The chain employs TRBV18 and TRBJ2-7, with 7 bases aligning to TRBD1. This CDR3 has 14 amino acids. V shed 2 bases, J shed 3 bases, and the junction held 4 bases outside the gene matches. Germline CDR1 reads KGHSH; CDR2 reads LQKENI. The DNA of the CDR3 is TGTGCCAGCTCACCAATGGGGACAGACTACGAGCAGTACTTC. This codes for CASSPMGTDYEQYF. Filled out from reference TRBV18 and TRBJ2-7, the complete variable domain reads NAGVMQNPRHLVRRRGQEARLRCSPMKGHSHVYWYRQLPEEGLKFMVYLQKENIIDESGMPKERFSAEFPKEGPSILRIQQVVRGDSAAYFCASSPMGTDYEQYFGPGTRLTVT.

This chain joins TRBV9 and TRBJ2-2; tentatively, D is TRBD1 (5 bases). V was cut by 0 bases and J by 6 bases, with 27 bases left in between. This CDR3 region has 20 residues. Germline V CDR1 and CDR2: SGDLS, YYNGEE. CDR3 sequence (DNA): TGTGCCAGCAGCGTAGAGGCAGAATTAGGGGATCAGGGCGTCCCCGGGGAGCTGTTTTTT. It is translated as CASSVEAELGDQGVPGELFF.

The chain is built from TRBV29-1 and TRBJ2-7; 9 positions match TRBD1. CDR1 and CDR2 from the germline V gene are SQVTM and ANQGSEA. The junction had 9 bases not matched to a gene; V was cut back by 1 base and J by 2 bases. The CDR3 sequence is 16 residues long. The CDR3 is CSVEGAPGTGPYEQYF. The CDR3 DNA sequence: TGCAGCGTTGAAGGAGCCCCCGGGACAGGGCCCTACGAGCAGTACTTC.

The chain couples TRBV9 to TRBJ1-1; possible D gene TRBD1, 6 bases. Germline V gene data show CDR1 as SGDLS and CDR2 as YYNGEE. V lost 3 bases and J 3 bases, leaving 15 bases between the germline ends. This CDR3 is built from 15 residues. The CDR3 DNA is TGTGCCAGCAGCGCGTCGACAGGAGTAGACACTGAAGCTTTCTTT. It yields the protein CASSASTGVDTEAFF.

V and J are TRBV5-1 and TRBJ2-7; tentative D call: TRBD2 (6 bases). CDR3 length equals 15 residues. The germline V gene encodes CDR1 SGHRS and CDR2 YFSETQ. Trimming pared 4 bases from V and 5 bases from J, leaving 19 bases between. This CDR3 reads CASSQEGIEANEQYF. Written as DNA, the CDR3 is TGCGCCAGCAGCCAGGAGGGCATTGAGGCTAACGAGCAGTACTTC. The whole variable domain, filled in from reference TRBV5-1 and TRBJ2-7, reads KAGVTQTPRYLIKTRGQQVTLSCSPISGHRSVSWYQQTPGQGLQFLFEYFSETQRNKGNFPGRFSGRQFSNSRSEMNVSTLELGDSALYLCASSQEGIEANEQYFGPGTRLTVT.

J is TRBJ2-5 and V is TRBV5-4, with 9 bases identical to TRBD2. With 2 bases clipped from V and 1 base from J, the junction kept 9 bases outside the gene matches. The germline CDR1 and CDR2 sequences are SGHNT and YYREEE (reference sequence). The length of the CDR3 is 17 residues. CDR3 sequence reads: CASSFSPSGVSQETQYF. CDR3 DNA: TGTGCCAGCAGCTTCAGTCCTAGCGGGGTATCCCAAGAGACCCAGTACTTC.

The chain uses TRBV4-3 and TRBJ2-1, with D unresolved. The CDR3 sequence is 16 residues long. V lost 0 bases, J lost 7 bases, and 16 bases lay in between. CDR1 is LGHNA and CDR2 is YSLEER in the germline V gene. The CDR3 coding sequence is TGCGCCAGCAGCCAAGAGTTCGCGGTAAGCCGGAATGAGCAGTTCTTC. Translation gives CASSQEFAVSRNEQFF.